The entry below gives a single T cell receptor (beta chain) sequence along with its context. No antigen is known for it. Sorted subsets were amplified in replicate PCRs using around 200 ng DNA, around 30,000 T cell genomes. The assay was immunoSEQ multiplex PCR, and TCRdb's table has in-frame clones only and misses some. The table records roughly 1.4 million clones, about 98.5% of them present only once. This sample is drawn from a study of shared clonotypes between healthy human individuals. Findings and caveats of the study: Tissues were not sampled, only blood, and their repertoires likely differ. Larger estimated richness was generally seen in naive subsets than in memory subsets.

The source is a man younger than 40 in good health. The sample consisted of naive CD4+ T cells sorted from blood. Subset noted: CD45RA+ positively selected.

The CDR3 DNA follows: TGTGCCAGCAGTTTCCAAGCGGGAGGTTACAATGAGCAGTTCTTC. Protein: CASSFQAGGYNEQFF. The rearrangement links TRBV28 to TRBJ2-1; 9 nucleotides line up with TRBD2. The CDR3 spans 15 residues. V was pared by 3 bases and J by 4 bases, with 4 bases of the junction left unmatched. Looked up from germline, CDR1 is MDHEN and CDR2 is SYDVKM.